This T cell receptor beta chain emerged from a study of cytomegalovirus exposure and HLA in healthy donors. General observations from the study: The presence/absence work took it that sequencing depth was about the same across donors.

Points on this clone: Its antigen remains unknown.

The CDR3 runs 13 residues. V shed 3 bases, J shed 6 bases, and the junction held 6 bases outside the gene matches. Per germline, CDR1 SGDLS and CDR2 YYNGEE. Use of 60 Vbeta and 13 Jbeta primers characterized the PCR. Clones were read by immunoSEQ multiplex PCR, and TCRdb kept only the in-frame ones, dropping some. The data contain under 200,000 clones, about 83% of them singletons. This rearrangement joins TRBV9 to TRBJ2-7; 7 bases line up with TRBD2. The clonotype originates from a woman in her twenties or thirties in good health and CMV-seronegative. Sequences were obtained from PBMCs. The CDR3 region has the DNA TGTGCCAGCAGCGCCCGACTAGCAGGCGAGCAGTACTTC. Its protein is CASSARLAGEQYF.